The sequence of this T cell receptor beta chain was determined in a study of a mutant IDH1 vaccine in newly diagnosed glioma. Study context: Beforehand, treatment had been radiotherapy, temozolomide, or both; the majority received both.

The assay was immunoSEQ multiplex PCR, and TCRdb's table has in-frame clones only and misses some. The sample yields roughly 70,000 clones, approximately 86% seen once. CDR1 MNHEY and CDR2 SMNVEV come from the germline V gene (reference sequence). The ends were cut back, 2 bases at V and 4 bases at J, with 14 bases in the middle. The CDR3 sequence is 15 residues long. In its sample, this clone was seen a few times. The time point denotes: baseline, week 1 (first vaccination visit). The treatment here: pre-vaccination baseline after standard-of-care therapy. Donor diagnoses consisted of new WHO grade 3 or 4 IDH1-mutant, ATRX-lost astrocytomas.

Here the sequenced sample was PBMCs, taken from a glioma patient treated with radiotherapy, temozolomide or both. The clonotype comes from a man in his thirties or forties with glioma. The V call is TRBV27, the J call TRBJ1-1; D perhaps matches TRBD1 (5 bases). The CDR3 coding sequence is TGTGCCAGCAGTTTACTTCTTGGGGGGGGCACTGAAGCTTTCTTT. Amino acids: CASSLLLGGGTEAFF.